The present T cell receptor (beta chain) was sequenced within a study of cytomegalovirus exposure and HLA in healthy donors. In regard to this clone: Its antigen remains unknown.

Study-level results: The study listed roughly 160 cytomegalovirus-associated TCR beta chains.

CDR1 is SNHLY, CDR2 FYNNEI, per germline. The length of the CDR3 is 15 residues. The V segment lost 8 bases and the J segment 7 bases; nucleotides outside the gene matches: 10. Both 60 Vbeta primers and 13 Jbeta primers went into the PCR. Assay: immunoSEQ multiplex PCR; the TCRdb copy retains only in-frame clones and omits some. The sample totals roughly 100,000 clones. The TCR comes from a man over 45 in good health and CMV-seropositive. The sequencing sample was made of PBMCs. The chain joins TRBV2 to TRBJ2-2; TRBD1 aligns across 10 bases. The CDR3 reads CASRGDRGANGELFF. The CDR3 bases are TGTGCCAGCCGCGGGGACAGGGGTGCGAACGGGGAGCTGTTTTTT.